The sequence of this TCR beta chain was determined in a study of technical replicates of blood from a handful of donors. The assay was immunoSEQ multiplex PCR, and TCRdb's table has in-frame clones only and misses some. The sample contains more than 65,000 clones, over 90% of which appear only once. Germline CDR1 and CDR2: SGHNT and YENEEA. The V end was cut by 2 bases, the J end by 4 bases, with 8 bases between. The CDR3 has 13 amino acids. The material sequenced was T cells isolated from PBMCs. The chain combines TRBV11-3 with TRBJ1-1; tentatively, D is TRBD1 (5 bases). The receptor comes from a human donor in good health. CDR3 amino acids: CASSLWGGTEAFF. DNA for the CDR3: TGTGCCAGCAGCTTATGGGGGGGCACTGAAGCTTTCTTT.